The sequence of this TCR beta chain was determined in a study of OX40 agonist ivuxolimab in advanced cancers. Study in general: Patients were infused with ivuxolimab every 2 weeks at 0.01 to 10 mg/kg. Eligibility rules accepted prior anti-PD-1, anti-PD-L1 or anti-CTLA-4 therapy, and 30% to 40% had some. Partial responses were achieved by three patients: one hepatocellular carcinoma, two cutaneous melanoma.

Points from the study as a whole: There were, on average, more expanded clones in CD8+ T cells than in CD4+.

Concerning this clone: Its antigen is still unknown.

Clones were read by immunoSEQ multiplex PCR, and TCRdb kept only the in-frame ones, dropping some. The profile shows approximately 33,000 clones, less than 90% of them singletons. Per germline, CDR1 SGHDT and CDR2 YYEEEE. CDR3 length: 15 residues. V shed 0 bases and J 5 bases; nucleotides not matched to a gene: 1. V and J are TRBV5-6 and TRBJ2-3, with TRBD2 matching 12 bases. The sequenced sample was CD4+ or CD8+ T cells sorted from blood, obtained in a trial of the OX40 agonist ivuxolimab. The sequence derives from an adult with an advanced solid tumor such as melanoma, head and neck, liver or kidney cancer. The CDR3: CASSLEGLAGDTQYF. CDR3 nucleotides: TGTGCCAGCAGCTTGGAGGGACTAGCGGGAGATACGCAGTATTTT.